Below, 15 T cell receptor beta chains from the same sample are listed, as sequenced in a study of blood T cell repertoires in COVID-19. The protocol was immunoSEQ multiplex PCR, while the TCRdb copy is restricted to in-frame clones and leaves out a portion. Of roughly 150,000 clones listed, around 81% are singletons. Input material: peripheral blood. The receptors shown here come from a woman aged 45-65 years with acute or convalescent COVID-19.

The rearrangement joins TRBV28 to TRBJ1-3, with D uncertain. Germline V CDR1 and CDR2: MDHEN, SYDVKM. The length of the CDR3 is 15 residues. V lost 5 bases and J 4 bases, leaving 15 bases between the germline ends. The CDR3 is CASSRPPGLGNTIYF. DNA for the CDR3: TGTGCCAGCAGTCGTCCGCCAGGTCTAGGAAACACCATATATTTT.

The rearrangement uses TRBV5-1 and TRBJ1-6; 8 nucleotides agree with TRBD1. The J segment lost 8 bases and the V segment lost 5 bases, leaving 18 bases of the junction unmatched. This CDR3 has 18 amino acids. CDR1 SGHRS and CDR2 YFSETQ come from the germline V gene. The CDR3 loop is CASSRGTGIGAGDSPLHF. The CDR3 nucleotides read TGCGCCAGCAGTCGAGGGACAGGAATCGGGGCGGGGGATTCACCCCTCCACTTT.

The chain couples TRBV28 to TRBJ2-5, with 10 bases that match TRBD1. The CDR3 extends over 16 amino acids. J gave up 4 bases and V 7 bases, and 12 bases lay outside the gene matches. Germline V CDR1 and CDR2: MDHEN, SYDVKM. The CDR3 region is CASIPTGQGWGETQYF. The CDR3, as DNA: TGTGCCAGCATCCCCACGGGACAGGGGTGGGGAGAGACCCAGTACTTC.

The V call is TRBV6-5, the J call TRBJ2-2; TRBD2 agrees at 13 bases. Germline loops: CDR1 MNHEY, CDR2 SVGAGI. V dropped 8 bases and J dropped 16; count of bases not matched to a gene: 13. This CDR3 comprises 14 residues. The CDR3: CASGTSGKLTEAFF. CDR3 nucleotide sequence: TGTGCCAGCGGGACTAGCGGGAAATTGACGGAGGCGTTTTTT.

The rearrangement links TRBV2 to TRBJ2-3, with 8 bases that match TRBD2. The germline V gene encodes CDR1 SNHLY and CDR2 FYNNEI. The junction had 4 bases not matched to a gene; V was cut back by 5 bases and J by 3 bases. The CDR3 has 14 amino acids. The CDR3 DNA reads TGTGCCAGCAGTTATATAGCGGGGACAGATACGCAGTATTTT. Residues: CASSYIAGTDTQYF.

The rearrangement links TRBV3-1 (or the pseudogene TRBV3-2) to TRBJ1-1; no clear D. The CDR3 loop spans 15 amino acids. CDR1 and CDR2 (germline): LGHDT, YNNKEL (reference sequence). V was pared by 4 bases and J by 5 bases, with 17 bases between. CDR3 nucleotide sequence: TGTGCCAGCAGCCTGTCGGAGGTCTGGATGACTGAAGCTTTCTTT. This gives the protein CASSLSEVWMTEAFF.

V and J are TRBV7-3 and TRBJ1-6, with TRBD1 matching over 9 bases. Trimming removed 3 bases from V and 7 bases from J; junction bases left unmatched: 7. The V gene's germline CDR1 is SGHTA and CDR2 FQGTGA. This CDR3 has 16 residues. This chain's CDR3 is CASSLSLTGGNSPLHF. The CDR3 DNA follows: TGTGCCAGCAGCTTGAGTTTGACAGGGGGGAATTCACCCCTCCACTTT. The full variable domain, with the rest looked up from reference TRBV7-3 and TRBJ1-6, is GAGVSQTPSNKVTEKGKYVELRCDPISGHTALYWYRQSLGQGPEFLIYFQGTGAADDSGLPNDRFFAVRPEGSVSTLKIQRTERGDSAVYLCASSLSLTGGNSPLHFGNGTRLTVT.

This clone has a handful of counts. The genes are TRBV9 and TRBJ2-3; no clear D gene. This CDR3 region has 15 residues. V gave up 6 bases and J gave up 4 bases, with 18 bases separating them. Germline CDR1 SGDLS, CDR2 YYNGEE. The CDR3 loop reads CASNLEPNRPDTQYF. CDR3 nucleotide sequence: TGTGCCAGCAACTTAGAACCCAACCGCCCAGATACGCAGTATTTT.

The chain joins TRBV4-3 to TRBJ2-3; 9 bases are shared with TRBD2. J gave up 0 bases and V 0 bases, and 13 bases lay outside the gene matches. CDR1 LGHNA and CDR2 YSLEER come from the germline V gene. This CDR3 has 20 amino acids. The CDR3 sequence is CASSQERGSGGLYSTDTQYF. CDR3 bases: TGCGCCAGCAGCCAAGAGCGTGGTAGCGGGGGTTTATATAGCACAGATACGCAGTATTTT.

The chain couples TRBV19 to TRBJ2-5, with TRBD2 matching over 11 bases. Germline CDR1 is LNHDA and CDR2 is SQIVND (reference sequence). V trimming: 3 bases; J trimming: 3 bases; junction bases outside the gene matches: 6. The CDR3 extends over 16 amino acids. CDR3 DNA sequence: TGTGCCAGTAGTATTCCTAGCGGGGGGATGAAAGAGACCCAGTACTTC. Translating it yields CASSIPSGGMKETQYF.

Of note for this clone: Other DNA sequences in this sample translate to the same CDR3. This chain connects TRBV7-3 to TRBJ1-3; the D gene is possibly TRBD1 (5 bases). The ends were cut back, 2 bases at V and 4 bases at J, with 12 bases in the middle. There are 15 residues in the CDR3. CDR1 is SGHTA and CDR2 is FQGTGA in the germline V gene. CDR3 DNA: TGTGCCAGCAGCTTATCCGGGGGATTCGGAAACACCATATATTTT. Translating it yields CASSLSGGFGNTIYF.

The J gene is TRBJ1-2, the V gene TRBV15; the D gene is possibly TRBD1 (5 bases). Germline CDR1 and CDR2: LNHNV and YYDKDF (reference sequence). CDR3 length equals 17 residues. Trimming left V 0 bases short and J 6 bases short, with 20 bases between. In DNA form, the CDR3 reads TGTGCCACCAGCAGAGATAGACAGCCGGAGTCTAGTCATGGCTACACCTTC. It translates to CATSRDRQPESSHGYTF.

CDR3 sequence: CASSPPGQNEKLFF. The CDR3 DNA follows: TGTGCCAGCAGTCCTCCGGGACAGAATGAAAAACTGTTTTTT. This chain links TRBV27 with TRBJ1-4; 7 nucleotides line up with TRBD1. The CDR3 runs to 14 residues. Germline V gives CDR1 MNHEY, CDR2 SMNVEV (reference sequence). Trimming at V came to 5 bases and at J to 5 bases, leaving 5 bases not matched to a gene.

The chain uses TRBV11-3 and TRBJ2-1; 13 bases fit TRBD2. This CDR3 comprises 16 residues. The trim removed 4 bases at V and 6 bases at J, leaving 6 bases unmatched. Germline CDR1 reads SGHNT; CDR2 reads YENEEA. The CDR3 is CASSSATSGGVNEQFF. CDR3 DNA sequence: TGTGCCAGCAGCTCAGCTACTAGCGGGGGGGTCAATGAGCAGTTCTTC.

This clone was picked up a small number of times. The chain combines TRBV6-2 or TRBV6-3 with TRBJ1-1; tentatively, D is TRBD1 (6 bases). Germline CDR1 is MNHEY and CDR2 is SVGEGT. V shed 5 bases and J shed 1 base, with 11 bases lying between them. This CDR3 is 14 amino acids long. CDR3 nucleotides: TGTGCCAGCAGTAACTTGACAGGGAACACTGAAGCTTTCTTT. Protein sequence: CASSNLTGNTEAFF.